This TCR beta chain was documented in a study of human T cells and chemical hapten exposure (dated by TCRdb to 2020 to 2022). Broadly, across the study: For sensitization, 2% DPC in acetone was applied to a 2 cm by 2 cm area of upper inner arm skin. Blood for TCR sequencing was provided by twenty-nine alopecia patients at one to four time points (pre-sensitization, 2, 6 and 24 weeks). Patch tests used Finn chambers with 0.01% DPC on the upper back, scored after 6 days by International Contact Dermatitis Research Group standards. The mostly female patient cohort included alopecia areata with under or over 50% scalp involvement, alopecia totalis and alopecia universalis. Blood was sampled from patients pre-sensitization (week 0) and at 2, 6 and about 24 weeks after DPC sensitization. In alopecia patients, the study followed how the peripheral blood TCR repertoire changed in vivo over primary and secondary sensitization to diphenylcyclopropenone (DPC), a hapten. Libraries were pooled for sequencing, and variation in per-sample TCR yields was attributed mainly to small differences in library volumes within the pool. Patients additionally received weekly therapeutic DPC doses to the scalp throughout the roughly 23-week study period. Results and caveats for the whole study, not just this receptor: Repeated subsampling changed both the strength of the expansion versus patch-test correlation and the threshold at which that correlation became significant. Alopecia, a presumed autoimmune disease, was present in all patients, so the immune response of the patients might differ from that of healthy individuals. The number of TCRs above 1 in 1000 frequency did not change with DPC sensitization; there was no evidence of global repertoire structure alterations. Compared with pre-sensitization or healthy control sets, expanded TCRs formed significantly more large CDR3 similarity clusters, which is consistent with antigen-driven responses. A positive correlation was found between the number of PT1 expanded TCRs and patch test score, with significance reached at thresholds 8, 16 and 32 but not 4.

The library relied on RACE. Sequencing took place on a NextSeq 500. Library preparation attached unique molecular identifiers to individual cDNA molecules for quantitative, reproducible TCR counting. From each blood RNA sample, both TCR alpha and TCR beta chains were sequenced. The study's own analysis went as follows. The median number of TCRs per sample was roughly 94,000, ranging from roughly 23,224 to 690,600. The Decombinator software suite was used to annotate V, J and CDR3 in the TCR reads. Every sample was subsampled to the same number of TCRs (28,000) for the PS versus PT1 abundance plots. Expanded TCRs were defined as absent before sensitization and observed at least eight times at the 2-week time point. TCRdb took the public reads, trimmed them with fastp at Q25, ran MiXCR for clone calling and kept in-frame beta chains. All rows with the same CDR3 protein become a single entry with the most common DNA and genes. The V and J calls come from TCRdb's annotation, not from the publication. The sample contains about 120,000 distinct CDR3 sequences, 9.5% to 13% of them found a single time. 1.2% to 1.5% of the sample is held by the ten biggest clonotypes.

The sample's time point label, in plain terms: patch test 1, 2 weeks after DPC sensitization. Reading the label with the study, this specimen's treatment or condition is: therapeutic diphenylcyclopropenone sensitization with weekly scalp DPC. At every patch-test visit, the blood draw took place before the patch test was put on. Patients were considered eligible if aged 18 to 70, diagnosed with alopecia and deemed suitable for DPC therapy, and patients were excluded if pregnant. Total RNA was extracted from unfractionated whole blood collected in Tempus Blood RNA tubes. In its sample, this clonotype was seen many times. Its target antigen remains unknown. One base away there is no much larger clone; base qualities are not given. Its CDR3 holds 14 amino acids, cysteine through phenylalanine. Only the CDR3 DNA stays, 42 bases, in frame from base 1. As encoded in the germline V gene, CDR1 is MDHEN while CDR2 is SYDVKM. V has 8 bases trimmed and J has 8 bases trimmed; junction bases matching no gene number 13.

This TCR was recovered from a woman in her fifties or sixties with alopecia areata. Some clones in this sample may be carry-over from other donors' samples. This chain joins TRBV28 to TRBJ1-2, and 8 bases in between align with TRBD1. This specimen consisted of whole blood, obtained in connection with sensitization to the hapten diphenylcyclopropenone (DPC). The CDR3 region reads CASSPGQGLRGYTF. The bases read TGTGCCAGCTCCCCCGGACAGGGTCTGCGAGGCTACACCTTC.